Following are 26 T cell receptor beta chains from one sample sequenced in a study of beta chain features in type 1 diabetes. Isolated RNA was reverse transcribed in full, so expressed TCRB transcripts were sequenced. The protocol was immunoSEQ multiplex PCR, while the TCRdb copy is restricted to in-frame clones and leaves out a portion. The sample records about 930,000 clones, 17% being singletons. The source material was naive CD4+ T cells from blood. The receptors here all came from a woman aged 18-29 years in good health.

The chain joins TRBV29-1 to TRBJ2-1, with 10 bases matching TRBD2. The CDR3 has 14 residues. Germline trimming cut 5 bases from V and 5 bases from J; bases unmatched to any gene: 6. CDR1 and CDR2 (germline): SQVTM, ANQGSEA. Here the CDR3 DNA reads TGCAGCGTTACAGGACTAGCGGTGGACAATGAGCAGTTCTTC. This encodes CSVTGLAVDNEQFF.

The rearrangement joins TRBV18 to TRBJ2-7, with 9 bases lining up with TRBD1. The germline CDR1 and CDR2 sequences are KGHSH and LQKENI. The CDR3 totals 12 residues. V dropped 4 bases and J dropped 9; count of bases not matched to a gene: 4. DNA for the CDR3: TGTGCCAGCTCACGGGACAGGGCAGTGCAGTACTTC. It is translated as CASSRDRAVQYF.

This clone was observed a few times. V gene TRBV5-5 combines with J gene TRBJ2-5; tentatively, D is TRBD1 (6 bases). V lost 0 bases, J lost 5 bases, and 11 bases lay in between. In germline, CDR1 is SGHKS, CDR2 YYEKEE (reference sequence). The CDR3 runs to 14 residues. CDR3 residues: CASSLAGQWETQYF. The CDR3 bases are TGTGCCAGCAGCTTGGCTGGACAGTGGGAGACCCAGTACTTC.

This clone turned up a few times. The chain has TRBV5-1 and TRBJ2-7, with D tentatively TRBD2 (6 bases). Per germline, CDR1 SGHRS and CDR2 YFSETQ. Trimming shortened V by 0 bases and J by 3 bases, and 10 bases separated the two germline ends. The CDR3 is 14 residues long. In nucleotides, the CDR3 is TGCGCCAGCAGCTTGGTTGCGGAGGGCTACGAGCAGTACTTC. As protein: CASSLVAEGYEQYF.

This chain links TRBV28 with TRBJ2-7; 7 bases line up with TRBD2. This CDR3 comprises 15 residues. The V segment lost 8 bases and the J segment 3 bases; nucleotides outside the gene matches: 13. CDR1 and CDR2 (germline): MDHEN, SYDVKM. The CDR3 bases are TGTGCCAGCGAGTCCCCGGCTAGCGGAAGCTACGAGCAGTACTTC. This codes for CASESPASGSYEQYF.

Only a few counts were recorded for this clone. The rearrangement joins TRBV14 to TRBJ2-1; 7 positions agree with TRBD2. Germline trimming cut 5 bases from V and 8 bases from J; bases unmatched to any gene: 6. The germline gives CDR1 SGHDN, CDR2 FVKESK. The CDR3 runs to 13 residues. CDR3 in amino acids: CASSDGLGDEQFF. The DNA of the CDR3 is TGTGCCAGCAGCGATGGACTAGGGGATGAGCAGTTCTTC.

The J gene is TRBJ2-7, the V gene TRBV6-6; TRBD2 matches 9 bases. Germline trimming cut 6 bases from V and 4 bases from J; bases unmatched to any gene: 10. The CDR3 contains 15 residues. Germline CDR1 is MNHNY and CDR2 is SVGAGI (reference sequence). This CDR3 is CASRDLAGETYEQYF. CDR3 DNA sequence: TGTGCCAGCAGGGACTTAGCGGGAGAGACTTACGAGCAGTACTTC.

The chain carries TRBV18 and TRBJ2-7; no reliable D call. The V gene's germline CDR1 is KGHSH and CDR2 LQKENI. The V end lost 0 bases, the J end lost 3 bases, and 12 bases lay between the germline ends. The CDR3 consists of 15 residues. The chain's CDR3 is CASSPPLGSGYEQYF. CDR3 in DNA: TGTGCCAGCTCACCACCCTTAGGTAGTGGCTACGAGCAGTACTTC.

The chain couples TRBV4-3 to TRBJ2-7, with D tentatively TRBD2 (5 bases). The CDR3 runs 17 residues. Trimming pared 0 bases from V and 5 bases from J, leaving 20 bases between. Germline V lookup: CDR1 LGHNA, CDR2 YSLEER. The CDR3 protein is CASSQEAQRAPPDEQYF. CDR3 sequence (DNA): TGCGCCAGCAGCCAAGAGGCACAGAGGGCCCCTCCGGACGAGCAGTACTTC.

The genes are TRBV29-1 and TRBJ2-1, with D possibly being TRBD1 or TRBD2 (5 bases each). The CDR3 covers 14 residues. The V end lost 7 bases, the J end lost 9 bases, and 22 bases lay between the germline ends. Germline V gene sequence: CDR1 SQVTM, CDR2 ANQGSEA. CDR3 nucleotide sequence: TGCAGCGCATGGAAATGGGTTTCTGGGGGTGAGCAGTTCTTC. It codes for CSAWKWVSGGEQFF.

This clone was seen a few times. Here the CDR3 DNA reads TGCAGCCAGTACAGGAGGGCGGGCAGCCAAGAGACCCAGTACTTC. Translated, it gives CSQYRRAGSQETQYF. The chain couples TRBV29-1 to TRBJ2-5; possible D gene TRBD2, 6 bases. Between the trimmed V and J ends, which lost 8 bases and 1 base, there was a span of 20 bases. Germline V gives CDR1 SQVTM, CDR2 ANQGSEA. The CDR3 loop spans 15 amino acids.

This clone has a handful of counts. The chain couples TRBV28 to TRBJ1-2, with D possibly being TRBD1 (5 bases). Germline CDR1 MDHEN, CDR2 SYDVKM. V shed 2 bases and J shed 7 bases, with 20 bases lying between them. CDR3 length: 16 residues. Written as DNA, the CDR3 is TGTGCCAGCAGTTTAGAGGGCAGCGGGGACCCACCTGGCTACACCTTC. The encoded protein is CASSLEGSGDPPGYTF.

V and J are TRBV2 and TRBJ2-3; D gene uncertain. CDR1 and CDR2 from the germline V gene are SNHLY and FYNNEI. With 1 base removed from V and 2 bases from J, the gap between germline ends came to 7 bases. The CDR3 covers 14 residues. CDR3 amino acids: CASSEVSYTDTQYF. CDR3 DNA sequence: TGTGCCAGCAGTGAAGTTTCTTACACAGATACGCAGTATTTT. The full variable domain, completed using reference TRBV2 and TRBJ2-3, is EPEVTQTPSHQVTQMGQEVILRCVPISNHLYFYWYRQILGQKVEFLVSFYNNEISEKSEIFDDQFSVERPDGSNFTLKIRSTKLEDSAMYFCASSEVSYTDTQYFGPGTRLTVL.

The chain joins TRBV11-3 to TRBJ2-3; D is uncertain. Trimming pared 3 bases from V and 6 bases from J, leaving 13 bases between. The CDR3 is 14 residues long. Germline V gene sequence: CDR1 SGHNT, CDR2 YENEEA. CDR3 DNA sequence: TGTGCCAGCAGCTTGAGGTTCGGAGCGGATACGCAGTATTTT. Amino acid sequence: CASSLRFGADTQYF.

This clone was picked up a small number of times. Other DNA sequences from this sample encode an identical CDR3 as well. The V and J genes are TRBV29-1 and TRBJ1-2, with unresolved D. There are 11 residues in the CDR3. V lost 3 bases and J 2 bases, leaving 4 bases between the germline ends. From germline, CDR1 is SQVTM and CDR2 ANQGSEA. The CDR3, as DNA: TGCAGCGTTGACCGAAACTATGGCTACACCTTC. Translation: CSVDRNYGYTF. Combining the CDR3 with reference TRBV29-1 and TRBJ1-2 gives the whole variable domain SAVISQKPSRDICQRGTSLTIQCQVDSQVTMMFWYRQQPGQSLTLIATANQGSEATYESGFVIDKFPISRPNLTFSTLTVSNMSPEDSSIYLCSVDRNYGYTFGSGTRLTVV.

The chain couples TRBV7-9 to TRBJ2-1, with 13 bases lining up with TRBD2. The CDR3 length is 16 residues. The ends lost 4 bases at V and 8 bases at J; junction bases unmatched: 8. Germline assignment: CDR1 SEHNR and CDR2 FQNEAQ (reference sequence). In DNA form, the CDR3 reads TGTGCCAGCAGCTCCGGGACTAGCGGGATTGGGGATGAGCAGTTCTTC. It yields the protein CASSSGTSGIGDEQFF.

The chain joins TRBV10-3 to TRBJ1-3, with D unresolved. V gave up 4 bases and J gave up 2 bases, with 15 bases separating them. The V gene's germline CDR1 is ENHRY and CDR2 SYGVKD. The CDR3 is 16 amino acids. The CDR3 region has the DNA TGTGCCATCAGTGGCCCGGGTCAGCGGACTGGAAACACCATATATTTT. It specifies CAISGPGQRTGNTIYF.

This clone was picked up a small number of times. This sequence joins TRBV2 and TRBJ1-4; TRBD1 matches 8 bases. V lost 5 bases to trimming and J lost 8 bases; unmatched junction nucleotides: 7. The CDR3 is 14 residues long. Germline CDR1 and CDR2: SNHLY and FYNNEI. The CDR3 sequence is CASSFGQGGEKLFF. The CDR3, as DNA: TGTGCCAGCAGTTTCGGACAGGGAGGGGAAAAACTGTTTTTT.

This clone was counted a few times. This rearrangement joins TRBV4-1 to TRBJ2-3, with 7 bases matching TRBD2. The CDR3 covers 14 residues. CDR1 is MGHRA, CDR2 YSYEKL, per germline. The junction had 5 bases not matched to a gene; V was cut back by 3 bases and J by 5 bases. CDR3 protein: CASSQAGLRDTQYF. The CDR3 nucleotides read TGCGCCAGCAGCCAGGCGGGACTACGAGATACGCAGTATTTT.

V usage is TRBV7-9 and J usage is TRBJ2-3; 9 bases line up with TRBD2. CDR1 SEHNR and CDR2 FQNEAQ come from the germline V gene (reference sequence). V was pared by 8 bases and J by 6 bases, with 6 bases of the junction left unmatched. This CDR3 is built from 13 residues. This chain's CDR3 is CASGTSRKDTQYF. In DNA form, the CDR3 reads TGTGCCAGCGGGACTAGCCGGAAGGATACGCAGTATTTT. Drawing the rest from reference TRBV7-9 and TRBJ2-3, the complete variable domain is DTGVSQNPRHKITKRGQNVTFRCDPISEHNRLYWYRQTLGQGPEFLTYFQNEAQLEKSRLLSDRFSAERPKGSFSTLEIQRTEQGDSAMYLCASGTSRKDTQYFGPGTRLTVL.

This clone was recorded a few times. This CDR3 is also generated by other DNA sequences in the sample. The chain couples TRBV28 to TRBJ2-2; D gene uncertain. CDR3 size: 13 residues. Germline V gene sequence: CDR1 MDHEN, CDR2 SYDVKM. The V gene lost 1 base and the J gene lost 3 bases, with 3 bases spanning the gap. Here the CDR3 DNA reads TGTGCCAGCAGTTTATCACACACCGGGGAGCTGTTTTTT. Its translation: CASSLSHTGELFF. The full variable domain, rest sourced from reference TRBV28 and TRBJ2-2, is DVKVTQSSRYLVKRTGEKVFLECVQDMDHENMFWYRQDPGLGLRLIYFSYDVKMKEKGDIPEGYSVSREKKERFSLILESASTNQTSMYLCASSLSHTGELFFGEGSRLTVL.

This clone was counted a single time. The sample has other DNA sequences that encode this CDR3 too. This chain's CDR3 is CAISPSGGTGELFF. CDR3 nucleotides: TGTGCCATCAGTCCCTCCGGGGGCACCGGGGAGCTGTTTTTT. The chain combines TRBV10-3 with TRBJ2-2; D might be TRBD2 (6 bases). This CDR3 is 14 amino acids long. The V end was cut by 5 bases, the J end by 4 bases, with 11 bases between. The V gene's germline CDR1 is ENHRY and CDR2 SYGVKD.

In this sample, this clone turned up a few times. The rearrangement uses TRBV7-2 and TRBJ1-5, with 7 bases that match TRBD1. Germline values: CDR1 SGHTA, CDR2 FQGNSA. The CDR3 consists of 15 residues. J lost 2 bases, V lost 1 base, and 2 bases had no gene match. The CDR3, as DNA: TGTGCCAGCAGCTTAGGGGACAGAGGCAATCAGCCCCAGCATTTT. Protein: CASSLGDRGNQPQHF.

The chain is built from TRBV18 and TRBJ2-7, with D perhaps matching TRBD2 (6 bases). The CDR3 runs to 14 residues. Trimming cost V 4 bases and J 3 bases, with 13 bases left between them. Germline-derived CDR1 and CDR2 are KGHSH and LQKENI. For the CDR3, the DNA is TGTGCCAGCTCACGGCGGGACGGAGGCTACGAGCAGTACTTC. Translated: CASSRRDGGYEQYF. Complete variable domain (other parts from reference TRBV18 and TRBJ2-7): NAGVMQNPRHLVRRRGQEARLRCSPMKGHSHVYWYRQLPEEGLKFMVYLQKENIIDESGMPKERFSAEFPKEGPSILRIQQVVRGDSAAYFCASSRRDGGYEQYFGPGTRLTVT.

This clone has more than one count but fewer than ten. The chain links TRBV27 to TRBJ2-2, with TRBD1 matching over 12 bases. The CDR3 runs 17 residues. The germline gives CDR1 MNHEY, CDR2 SMNVEV (reference sequence). Trimming cost V 3 bases and J 5 bases; bases outside gene matches: 7. The CDR3 DNA follows: TGTGCCAGCAGTTTTGGGACAGGGGGCGAGAGGACCGGGGAGCTGTTTTTT. Amino acid sequence: CASSFGTGGERTGELFF.

This clone was picked up a small number of times. This chain connects TRBV6-5 to TRBJ1-2; no firm D call. The V end lost 0 bases, the J end lost 2 bases, and 4 bases lay between the germline ends. Germline assignment: CDR1 MNHEY and CDR2 SVGAGI. CDR3 size: 13 residues. The CDR3, as DNA: TGTGCCAGCAGTTACTCGATGAACTATGGCTACACCTTC. It is translated as CASSYSMNYGYTF.